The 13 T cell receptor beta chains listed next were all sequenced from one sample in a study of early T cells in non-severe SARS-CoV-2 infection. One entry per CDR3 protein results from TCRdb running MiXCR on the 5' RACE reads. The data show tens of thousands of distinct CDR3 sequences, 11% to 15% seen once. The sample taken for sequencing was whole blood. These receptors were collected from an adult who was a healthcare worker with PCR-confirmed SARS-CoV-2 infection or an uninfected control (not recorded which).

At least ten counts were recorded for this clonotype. CDR3 nucleotide sequence: TGTGCCAGCAGCTTGGCCTCGTGGGGGGACGAGCAGTACTTC. It is translated as CASSLASWGDEQYF. V gene TRBV7-8 combines with J gene TRBJ2-7; tentatively, D is TRBD2 (6 bases). Germline CDR1 SGHVS, CDR2 FQNEAQ. Trimming removed 3 bases from V and 5 bases from J, with 14 bases in between. The length of the CDR3 is 14 residues. Drawing the rest from reference TRBV7-8 and TRBJ2-7, the complete variable domain is GAGVSQSPRYKVAKRGQDVALRCDPISGHVSLFWYQQALGQGPEFLTYFQNEAQLDKSGLPSDRFFAERPEGSVSTLKIQRTQQEDSAVYLCASSLASWGDEQYFGPGTRLTVT.

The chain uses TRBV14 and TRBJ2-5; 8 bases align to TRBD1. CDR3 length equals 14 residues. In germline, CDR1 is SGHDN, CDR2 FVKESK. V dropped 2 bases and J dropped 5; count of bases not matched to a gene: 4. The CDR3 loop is CASSQTGGYETQYF. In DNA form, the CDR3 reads TGTGCCAGCAGCCAAACAGGGGGTTACGAGACCCAGTACTTC.

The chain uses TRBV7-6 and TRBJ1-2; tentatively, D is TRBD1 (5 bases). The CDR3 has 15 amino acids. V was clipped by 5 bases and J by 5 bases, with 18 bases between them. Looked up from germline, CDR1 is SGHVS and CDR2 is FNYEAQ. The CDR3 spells CASSPGGFLGYGYTF. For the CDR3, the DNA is TGTGCCAGCAGCCCCGGGGGGTTCTTAGGATATGGCTACACCTTC. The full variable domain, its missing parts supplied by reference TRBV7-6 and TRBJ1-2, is GAGVSQSPRYKVTKRGQDVALRCDPISGHVSLYWYRQALGQGPEFLTYFNYEAQQDKSGLPNDRFSAERPEGSISTLTIQRTEQRDSAMYRCASSPGGFLGYGYTFGSGTRLTVV.

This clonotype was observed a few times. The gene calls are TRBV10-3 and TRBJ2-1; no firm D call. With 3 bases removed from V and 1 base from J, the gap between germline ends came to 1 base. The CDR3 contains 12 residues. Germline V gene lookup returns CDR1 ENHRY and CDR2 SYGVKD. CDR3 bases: TGTGCCATCAGTGAATCCTACAATGAGCAGTTCTTC. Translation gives CAISESYNEQFF.

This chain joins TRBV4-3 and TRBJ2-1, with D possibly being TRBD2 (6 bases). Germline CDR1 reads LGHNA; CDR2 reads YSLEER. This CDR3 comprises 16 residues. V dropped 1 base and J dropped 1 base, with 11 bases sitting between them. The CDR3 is CASSQVGGRSYNEQFF. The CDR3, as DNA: TGCGCCAGCAGCCAAGTGGGGGGACGATCCTACAATGAGCAGTTCTTC.

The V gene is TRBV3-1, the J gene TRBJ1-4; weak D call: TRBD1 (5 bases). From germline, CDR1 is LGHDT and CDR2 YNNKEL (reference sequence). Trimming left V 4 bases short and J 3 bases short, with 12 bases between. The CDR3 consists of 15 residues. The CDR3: CASSPFVTANEKLFF. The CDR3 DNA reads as TGTGCCAGCAGCCCCTTCGTGACAGCTAATGAAAAACTGTTTTTT.

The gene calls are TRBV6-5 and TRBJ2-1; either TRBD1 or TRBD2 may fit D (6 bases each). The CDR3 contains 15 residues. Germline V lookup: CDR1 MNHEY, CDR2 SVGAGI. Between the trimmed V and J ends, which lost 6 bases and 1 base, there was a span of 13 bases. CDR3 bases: TGTGCCAGCAGCAGGGCGGGGACATCCTACAATGAGCAGTTCTTC. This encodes CASSRAGTSYNEQFF.

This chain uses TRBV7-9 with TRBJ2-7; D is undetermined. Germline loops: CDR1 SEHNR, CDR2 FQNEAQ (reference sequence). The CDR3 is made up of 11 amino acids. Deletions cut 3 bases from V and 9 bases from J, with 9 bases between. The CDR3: CASSLKERQYF. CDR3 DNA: TGTGCCAGCAGCTTGAAGGAAAGGCAGTACTTC.

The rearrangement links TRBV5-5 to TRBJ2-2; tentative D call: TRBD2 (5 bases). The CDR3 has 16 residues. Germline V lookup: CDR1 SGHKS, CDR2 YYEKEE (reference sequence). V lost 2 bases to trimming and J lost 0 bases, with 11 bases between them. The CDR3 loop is CASSFRGIPNTGELFF. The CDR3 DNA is TGTGCCAGCAGCTTCCGGGGTATCCCGAACACCGGGGAGCTGTTTTTT.

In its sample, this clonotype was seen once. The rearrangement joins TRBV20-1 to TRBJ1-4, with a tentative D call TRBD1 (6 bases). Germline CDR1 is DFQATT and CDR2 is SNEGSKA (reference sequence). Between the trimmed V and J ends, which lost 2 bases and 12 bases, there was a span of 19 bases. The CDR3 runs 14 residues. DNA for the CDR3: TGCAGTGCTAGAAAGGCCAGGGGCAGGGGAGAACTGTTTTTT. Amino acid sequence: CSARKARGRGELFF.

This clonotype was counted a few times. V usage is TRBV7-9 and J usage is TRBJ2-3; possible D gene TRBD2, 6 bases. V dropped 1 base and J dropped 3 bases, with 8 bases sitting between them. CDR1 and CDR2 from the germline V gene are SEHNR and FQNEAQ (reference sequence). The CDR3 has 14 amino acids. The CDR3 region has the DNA TGTGCCAGCAGCTTAGTTGGAGGGACAGATACGCAGTATTTT. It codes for CASSLVGGTDTQYF.

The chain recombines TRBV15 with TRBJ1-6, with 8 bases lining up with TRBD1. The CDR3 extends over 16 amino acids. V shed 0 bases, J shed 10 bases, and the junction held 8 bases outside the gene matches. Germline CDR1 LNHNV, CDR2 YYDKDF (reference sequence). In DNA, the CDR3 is TGTGCCACCAGCAGAGACCCGACAGGGGTAGGGTCACCCCTCCACTTT. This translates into CATSRDPTGVGSPLHF. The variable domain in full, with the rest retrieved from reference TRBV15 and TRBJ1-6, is DAMVIQNPRYQVTQFGKPVTLSCSQTLNHNVMYWYQQKSSQAPKLLFHYYDKDFNNEADTPDNFQSRRPNTSFCFLDIRSPGLGDTAMYLCATSRDPTGVGSPLHFGNGTRLTVT.

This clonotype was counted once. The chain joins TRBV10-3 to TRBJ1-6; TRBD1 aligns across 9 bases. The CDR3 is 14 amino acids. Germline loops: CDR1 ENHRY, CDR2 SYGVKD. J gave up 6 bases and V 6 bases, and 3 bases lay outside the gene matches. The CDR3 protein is CAIRKGQGNSPLHF. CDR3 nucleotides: TGTGCCATCAGAAAGGGACAGGGTAATTCACCCCTCCACTTT.